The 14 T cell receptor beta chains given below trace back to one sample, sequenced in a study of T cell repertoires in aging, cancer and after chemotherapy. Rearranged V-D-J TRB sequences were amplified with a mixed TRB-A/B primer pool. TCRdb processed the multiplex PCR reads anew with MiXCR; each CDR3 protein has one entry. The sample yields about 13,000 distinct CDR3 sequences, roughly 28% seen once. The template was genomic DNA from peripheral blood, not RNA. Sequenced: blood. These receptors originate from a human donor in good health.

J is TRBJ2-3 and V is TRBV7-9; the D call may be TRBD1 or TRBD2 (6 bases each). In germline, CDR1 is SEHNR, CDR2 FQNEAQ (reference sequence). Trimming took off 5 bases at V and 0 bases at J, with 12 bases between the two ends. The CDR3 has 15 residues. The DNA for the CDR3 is TGTGCCAGCAGCATCGGGGGCTCAAGCACAGATACGCAGTATTTT. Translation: CASSIGGSSTDTQYF.

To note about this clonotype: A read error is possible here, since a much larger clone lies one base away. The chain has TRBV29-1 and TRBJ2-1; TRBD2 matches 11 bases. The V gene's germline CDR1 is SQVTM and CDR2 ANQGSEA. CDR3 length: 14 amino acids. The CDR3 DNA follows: TGCAGCGTTAACCCGGGACTAGCGGACAATGAGCAGATCTTC. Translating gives CSVNPGLADNEQIF.

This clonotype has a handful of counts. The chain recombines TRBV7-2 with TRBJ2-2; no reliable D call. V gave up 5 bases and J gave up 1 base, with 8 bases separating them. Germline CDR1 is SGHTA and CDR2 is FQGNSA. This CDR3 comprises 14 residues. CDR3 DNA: TGTGCCAGCAGCCTTCAGGTGAACACCGGGGAGCTGTTTTTT. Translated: CASSLQVNTGELFF. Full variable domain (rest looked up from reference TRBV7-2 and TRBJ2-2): GAGVSQSPSNKVTEKGKDVELRCDPISGHTALYWYRQSLGQGLEFLIYFQGNSAPDKSGLPSDRFSAERTGGSVSTLTIQRTQQEDSAVYLCASSLQVNTGELFFGEGSRLTVL.

CDR3 amino acids: CAILNNNGTDTQYF. The CDR3 DNA reads TGTGCCATCCTCAATAATAACGGCACAGATACGCAGTATTTT. The gene calls are TRBV7-3 and TRBJ2-3, with D uncertain. CDR1 and CDR2 from the germline V gene are SGHTA and FQGTGA. The CDR3 is 14 amino acids. The V end lost 10 bases, the J end lost 1 base, and 15 bases lay between the germline ends. Variable domain in full (rest from reference TRBV7-3 and TRBJ2-3): GAGVSQTPSNKVTEKGKYVELRCDPISGHTALYWYRQSLGQGPEFLIYFQGTGAADDSGLPNDRFFAVRPEGSVSTLKIQRTERGDSAVYLCAILNNNGTDTQYFGPGTRLTVL.

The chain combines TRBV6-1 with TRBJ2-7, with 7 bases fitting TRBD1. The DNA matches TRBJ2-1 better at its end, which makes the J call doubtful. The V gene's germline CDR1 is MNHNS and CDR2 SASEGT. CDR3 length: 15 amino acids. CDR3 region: CASSSDRVKNNEQFF. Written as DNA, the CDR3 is TGTGCCAGCAGTTCTGACAGGGTAAAGAACAATGAGCAGTTCTTC.

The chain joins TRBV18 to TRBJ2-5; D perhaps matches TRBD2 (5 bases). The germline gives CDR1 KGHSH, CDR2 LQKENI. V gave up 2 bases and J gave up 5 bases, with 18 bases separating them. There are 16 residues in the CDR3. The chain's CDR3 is CASSPWLGSGRETQYF. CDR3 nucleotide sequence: TGTGCCAGCTCACCATGGTTGGGGAGTGGACGGGAGACCCAGTACTTC.

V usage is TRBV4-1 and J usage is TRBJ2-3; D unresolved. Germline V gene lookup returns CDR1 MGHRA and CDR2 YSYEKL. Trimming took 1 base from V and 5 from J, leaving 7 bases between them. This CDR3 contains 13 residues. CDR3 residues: CASSQAQRDTQYF. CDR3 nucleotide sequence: TGCGCCAGCAGCCAAGCGCAGAGAGATACGCAGTATTTT.

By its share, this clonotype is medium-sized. CDR3 amino acids: CASSVGQGRNEQYF. In DNA, the CDR3 is TGTGCCAGTAGTGTGGGACAGGGGAGGAACGAGCAGTACTTC. The chain joins TRBV19 to TRBJ2-7; 10 bases match TRBD1. The CDR3 length is 14 residues. With V trimmed by 5 bases and J by 5 bases, 6 bases remained unmatched. Germline CDR1 is LNHDA and CDR2 is SQIVND (reference sequence).

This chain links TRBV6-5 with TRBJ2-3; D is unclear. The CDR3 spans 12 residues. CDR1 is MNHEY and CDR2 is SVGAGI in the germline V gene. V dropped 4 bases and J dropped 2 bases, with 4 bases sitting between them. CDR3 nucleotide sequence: TGTGCCAGCAGTTTCACCACAGATACGCAGTATTTT. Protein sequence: CASSFTTDTQYF.

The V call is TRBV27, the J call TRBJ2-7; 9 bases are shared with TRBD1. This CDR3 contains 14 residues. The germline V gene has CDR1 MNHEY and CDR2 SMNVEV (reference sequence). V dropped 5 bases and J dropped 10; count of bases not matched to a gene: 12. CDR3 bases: TGTGCCAGCAGTGCCGGGACAGGGTCCTTCCTTCAGTACTTC. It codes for CASSAGTGSFLQYF.

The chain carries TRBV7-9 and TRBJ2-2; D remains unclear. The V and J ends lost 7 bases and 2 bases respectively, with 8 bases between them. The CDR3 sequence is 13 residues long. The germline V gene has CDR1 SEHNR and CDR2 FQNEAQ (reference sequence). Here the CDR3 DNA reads TGTGCCAGCACCTCATTAAACACCGGGGAGCTGTTTTTT. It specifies CASTSLNTGELFF.

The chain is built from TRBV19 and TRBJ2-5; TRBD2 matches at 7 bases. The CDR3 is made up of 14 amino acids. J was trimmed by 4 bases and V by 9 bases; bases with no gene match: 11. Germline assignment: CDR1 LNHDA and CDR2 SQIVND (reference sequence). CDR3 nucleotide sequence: TGTGCCAGCAGCCCGGGGACTACTCTAGAGACCCAGTACTTC. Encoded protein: CASSPGTTLETQYF.

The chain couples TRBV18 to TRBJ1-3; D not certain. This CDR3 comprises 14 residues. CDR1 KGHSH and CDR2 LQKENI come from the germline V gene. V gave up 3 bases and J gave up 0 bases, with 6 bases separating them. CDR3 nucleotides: TGTGCCAGCTCACCTCCCAACTCTGGAAACACCATATATTTT. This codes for CASSPPNSGNTIYF. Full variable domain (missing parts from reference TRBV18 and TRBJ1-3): NAGVMQNPRHLVRRRGQEARLRCSPMKGHSHVYWYRQLPEEGLKFMVYLQKENIIDESGMPKERFSAEFPKEGPSILRIQQVVRGDSAAYFCASSPPNSGNTIYFGEGSWLTVV.

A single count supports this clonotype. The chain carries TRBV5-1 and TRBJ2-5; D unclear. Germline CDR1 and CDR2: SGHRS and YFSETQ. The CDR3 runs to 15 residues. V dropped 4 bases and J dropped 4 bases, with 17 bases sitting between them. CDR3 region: CASSMSVLSVETQYF. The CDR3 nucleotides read TGCGCCAGCAGCATGTCGGTTCTGAGTGTAGAGACCCAGTACTTC.